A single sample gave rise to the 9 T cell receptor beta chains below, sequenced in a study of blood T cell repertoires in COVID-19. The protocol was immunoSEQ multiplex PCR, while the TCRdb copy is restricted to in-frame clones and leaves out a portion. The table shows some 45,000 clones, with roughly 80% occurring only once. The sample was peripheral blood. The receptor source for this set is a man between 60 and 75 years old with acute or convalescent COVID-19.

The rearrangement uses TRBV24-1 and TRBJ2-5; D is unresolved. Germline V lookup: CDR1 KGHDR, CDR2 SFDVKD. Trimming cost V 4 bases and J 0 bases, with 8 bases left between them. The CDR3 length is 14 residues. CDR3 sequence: CATSELTDQETQYF. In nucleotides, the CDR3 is TGTGCCACCAGTGAGCTTACAGACCAAGAGACCCAGTACTTC.

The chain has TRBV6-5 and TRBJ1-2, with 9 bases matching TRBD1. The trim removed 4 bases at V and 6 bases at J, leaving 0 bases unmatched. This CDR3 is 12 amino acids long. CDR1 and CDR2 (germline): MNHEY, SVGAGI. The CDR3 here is CASSWTGDGYTF. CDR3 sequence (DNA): TGTGCCAGCAGTTGGACAGGGGATGGCTACACCTTC.

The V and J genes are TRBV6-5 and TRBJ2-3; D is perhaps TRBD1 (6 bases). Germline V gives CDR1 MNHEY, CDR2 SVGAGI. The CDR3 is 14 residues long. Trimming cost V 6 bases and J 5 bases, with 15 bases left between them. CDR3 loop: CASRMRTVGDTQYF. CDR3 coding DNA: TGTGCCAGCAGAATGAGGACAGTAGGAGATACGCAGTATTTT.

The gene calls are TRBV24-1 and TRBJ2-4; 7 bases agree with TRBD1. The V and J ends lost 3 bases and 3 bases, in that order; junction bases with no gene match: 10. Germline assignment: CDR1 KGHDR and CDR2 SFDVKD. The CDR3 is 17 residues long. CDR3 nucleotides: TGTGCCACCAGTGATACGGGGAAAGGGGGCGACAAAAACATTCAGTACTTC. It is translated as CATSDTGKGGDKNIQYF.

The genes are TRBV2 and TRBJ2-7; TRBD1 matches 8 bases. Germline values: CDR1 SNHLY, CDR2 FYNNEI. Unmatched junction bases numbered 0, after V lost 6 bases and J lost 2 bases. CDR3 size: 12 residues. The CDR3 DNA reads TGTGCCAGCAGGACAGGGGCCTACGAGCAGTACTTC. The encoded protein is CASRTGAYEQYF.

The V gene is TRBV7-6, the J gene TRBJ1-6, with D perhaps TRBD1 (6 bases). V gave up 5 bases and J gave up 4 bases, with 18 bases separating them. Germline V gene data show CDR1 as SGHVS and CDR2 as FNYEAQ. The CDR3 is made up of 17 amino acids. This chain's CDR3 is CASSRSTGTLYNSPLHF. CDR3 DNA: TGTGCCAGCAGCCGGTCCACCGGGACACTGTATAATTCACCCCTCCACTTT.

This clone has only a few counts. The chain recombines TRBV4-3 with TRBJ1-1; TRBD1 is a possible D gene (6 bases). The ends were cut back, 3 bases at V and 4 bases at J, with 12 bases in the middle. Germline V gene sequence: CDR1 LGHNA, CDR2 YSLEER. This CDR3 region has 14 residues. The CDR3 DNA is TGCGCCAGCAGCCACTCAGGGGACGCCACTGAAGCTTTCTTT. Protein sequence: CASSHSGDATEAFF.

In nucleotides, the CDR3 is TGTGCCAGCAGCCCCCCGGGACAGGGGGCGAGAGAGACCCAGTACTTC. It codes for CASSPPGQGARETQYF. The genes are TRBV7-9 and TRBJ2-5; 12 bases match TRBD1. The germline gives CDR1 SEHNR, CDR2 FQNEAQ (reference sequence). The CDR3 runs to 16 residues. V lost 5 bases, J lost 4 bases, and 8 bases stayed unmatched. The variable domain in full, with the rest retrieved from reference TRBV7-9 and TRBJ2-5, is DTGVSQNPRHKITKRGQNVTFRCDPISEHNRLYWYRQTLGQGPEFLTYFQNEAQLEKSRLLSDRFSAERPKGSFSTLEIQRTEQGDSAMYLCASSPPGQGARETQYFGPGTRLLVL.

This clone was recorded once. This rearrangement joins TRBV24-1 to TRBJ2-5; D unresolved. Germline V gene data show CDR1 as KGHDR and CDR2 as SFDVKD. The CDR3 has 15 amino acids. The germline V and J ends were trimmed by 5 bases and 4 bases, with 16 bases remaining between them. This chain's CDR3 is CATSGVGAFGETQYF. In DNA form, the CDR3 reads TGTGCCACCAGTGGTGTTGGAGCTTTCGGAGAGACCCAGTACTTC.